These 15 T cell receptor beta chains originate from one sample sequenced in a study of blood T cell repertoires in COVID-19. Clones were sequenced by immunoSEQ multiplex PCR, and TCRdb holds only the in-frame ones, with some missing. The sample includes under 300,000 clones, around 90% of them seen just once. Sequenced input: PBMCs or T cells enriched from blood (not recorded which). Source of these receptors: a woman in her twenties or thirties with acute COVID-19.

This chain links TRBV15 with TRBJ2-1; D is ambiguous. V lost 0 bases to trimming and J lost 10 bases, with 16 bases between them. There are 15 residues in the CDR3. Germline V CDR1 and CDR2: LNHNV, YYDKDF (reference sequence). The CDR3, as DNA: TGTGCCACCAGCAGAGATAATGGTAGAAGTGAGGAGCAGTTCTTC. Translation gives CATSRDNGRSEEQFF. The full variable domain, in which reference TRBV15 and TRBJ2-1 provide the parts outside the CDR3, is DAMVIQNPRYQVTQFGKPVTLSCSQTLNHNVMYWYQQKSSQAPKLLFHYYDKDFNNEADTPDNFQSRRPNTSFCFLDIRSPGLGDTAMYLCATSRDNGRSEEQFFGPGTRLTVL.

This clone was seen just once. V gene TRBV7-9 combines with J gene TRBJ2-3; 11 nucleotides align to TRBD2. The germline CDR1 and CDR2 sequences are SEHNR and FQNEAQ (reference sequence). J gave up 0 bases and V 5 bases, and 10 bases lay outside the gene matches. This CDR3 comprises 18 residues. CDR3 in DNA: TGTGCCAGCAGCAAGAGGCCCGGGACTAGCGGCAGCACAGATACGCAGTATTTT. It yields the protein CASSKRPGTSGSTDTQYF.

This clone has just one count. V is TRBV5-4 and J is TRBJ2-1; D is unresolved. CDR1 is SGHNT, CDR2 YYREEE, per germline (reference sequence). Trimming took 3 bases from V and 8 from J, leaving 15 bases between them. The CDR3 is 14 residues long. In nucleotides, the CDR3 is TGTGCCAGCAGCTCGCCGGCTCGGGTAGATGAGCAGTTCTTC. The encoded protein is CASSSPARVDEQFF.

The chain is built from TRBV12-2 and TRBJ2-5; the table's D gene call, TRBD2, was not cross checked with the DNA. TRBV12-2 is annotated as a pseudogene. The CDR3 runs to 17 residues. The CDR3 DNA sequence: TGTGCAAGTCGCTCCACCTCTTCAGGAGGAGGACAAGAGACCCAGTACTTC. It codes for CASRSTSSGGGQETQYF.

The rearrangement uses TRBV9 and TRBJ2-3, with D possibly matching TRBD1 (6 bases). The CDR3 runs 15 residues. V gave up 0 bases and J gave up 4 bases, with 12 bases separating them. CDR1 is SGDLS and CDR2 is YYNGEE in the germline V gene. The CDR3 is CASSVGGGAADTQYF. Here the CDR3 DNA reads TGTGCCAGCAGCGTAGGAGGGGGTGCGGCAGATACGCAGTATTTT.

This chain uses TRBV30 with TRBJ1-2, with D possibly TRBD1 on 5 matching bases. The CDR3 runs 16 residues. Trimming left V 4 bases short and J 0 bases short, with 18 bases between. CDR1 is GTSNPN, CDR2 SVGIG, per germline (reference sequence). The DNA of the CDR3 is TGTGCCTGGATTGACCTGGGCAGGGCCACTAACTATGGCTACACCTTC. Its translation is CAWIDLGRATNYGYTF.

The chain carries TRBV5-1 and TRBJ1-4; D not certain. The CDR3 is made up of 16 amino acids. The V gene's germline CDR1 is SGHRS and CDR2 YFSETQ. The V and J ends lost 0 bases and 6 bases respectively, with 15 bases between them. CDR3 amino acids: CASSLDPGKVDEKLFF. The CDR3, as DNA: TGCGCCAGCAGCTTGGATCCGGGGAAGGTTGATGAAAAACTGTTTTTT. The complete variable domain, with remaining parts taken from reference TRBV5-1 and TRBJ1-4, reads KAGVTQTPRYLIKTRGQQVTLSCSPISGHRSVSWYQQTPGQGLQFLFEYFSETQRNKGNFPGRFSGRQFSNSRSEMNVSTLELGDSALYLCASSLDPGKVDEKLFFGSGTQLSVL.

CDR3 in amino acids: CSASLGADQGFYQPQHF. DNA of the CDR3: TGCAGTGCTAGTTTAGGGGCCGATCAGGGATTTTATCAGCCCCAGCATTTT. The chain joins TRBV20-1 to TRBJ1-5, with D maybe TRBD1 (5 bases). V was clipped by 3 bases and J by 5 bases, with 23 bases between them. Germline-derived CDR1 and CDR2 are DFQATT and SNEGSKA (reference sequence). The CDR3 is made up of 17 amino acids.

This chain connects TRBV28 to TRBJ1-1, with 8 bases aligning to TRBD1. The CDR3 totals 14 residues. Germline V gene lookup returns CDR1 MDHEN and CDR2 SYDVKM. The trim removed 6 bases at V and 8 bases at J, leaving 11 bases unmatched. CDR3 region: CASSGDRPWGEAFF. CDR3 nucleotide sequence: TGTGCCAGCAGCGGGGACAGGCCATGGGGGGAAGCTTTCTTT.

This clone occurred a few times. The chain uses TRBV28 and TRBJ1-6; the D gene is possibly TRBD1 (5 bases). The CDR3 contains 13 residues. V was trimmed by 6 bases and J by 14 bases, leaving 17 bases between them. CDR1 and CDR2 from the germline V gene are MDHEN and SYDVKM. CDR3 sequence reads: CASRWDGSVSLHF. The CDR3 DNA is TGTGCCAGCAGGTGGGACGGGAGTGTATCCCTCCACTTT. The full variable domain, its missing parts supplied by reference TRBV28 and TRBJ1-6, is DVKVTQSSRYLVKRTGEKVFLECVQDMDHENMFWYRQDPGLGLRLIYFSYDVKMKEKGDIPEGYSVSREKKERFSLILESASTNQTSMYLCASRWDGSVSLHFGNGTRLTVT.

This rearrangement joins TRBV6-1 to TRBJ2-1; D is perhaps TRBD2 (6 bases). V was trimmed by 1 base and J by 10 bases, leaving 8 bases between them. Germline lookup yields CDR1 MNHNS and CDR2 SASEGT. This CDR3 is 12 amino acids long. This chain's CDR3 is CASSEGRGEQFF. The CDR3 DNA is TGTGCCAGCAGTGAAGGGCGGGGAGAGCAGTTCTTC.

Only one count was recorded for this clone. V gene TRBV13 combines with J gene TRBJ1-1; D might be TRBD1 (5 bases). V lost 5 bases and J lost 1, with 17 bases in between. Germline V gene data show CDR1 as PRHDT and CDR2 as FYEKMQ (reference sequence). The CDR3 covers 16 residues. The CDR3 loop reads CASSPRQLPRNTEAFF. The CDR3 DNA reads TGTGCCAGCAGCCCCAGACAGCTTCCCCGGAACACTGAAGCTTTCTTT.

V usage is TRBV19 and J usage is TRBJ2-3; 9 bases match TRBD1. CDR3 length equals 15 residues. Germline-derived CDR1 and CDR2 are LNHDA and SQIVND (reference sequence). After removal of 5 bases from V and 1 base from J, the junction contained 4 bases not matched to a gene. The CDR3, as DNA: TGTGCCAGTAGTGCCGGGACAGGGCGCACAGATACGCAGTATTTT. Translation gives CASSAGTGRTDTQYF.

The chain links TRBV14 to TRBJ2-1; 9 bases map to TRBD1. Germline-derived CDR1 and CDR2 are SGHDN and FVKESK. J was trimmed by 5 bases and V by 3 bases; bases with no gene match: 8. The CDR3 extends over 16 amino acids. This CDR3 reads CASSHMGQGKNNEQFF. The CDR3 bases are TGTGCCAGCAGCCATATGGGACAGGGAAAGAACAATGAGCAGTTCTTC.

The genes are TRBV30 and TRBJ2-6; possible D gene TRBD1, 5 bases. The germline CDR1 and CDR2 sequences are GTSNPN and SVGIG (reference sequence). This CDR3 contains 18 residues. CDR3 region: CAQPRGQGIHSGANVLTF. CDR3 in DNA: TGTGCTCAGCCTCGTGGTCAGGGAATTCACTCTGGGGCCAACGTCCTGACTTTC. Variable domain in full (rest from reference TRBV30 and TRBJ2-6): SQTIHQWPATLVQPVGSPLSLECTVEGTSNPNLYWYRQAAGRGLQLLFYSVGIGQISSEVPQNLSASRPQDRQFILSSKKLLLSDSGFYLCAQPRGQGIHSGANVLTFGAGSRLTVL.